This entry lists 13 T cell receptor beta chains sequenced from one sample in a study of T cells in Graves' hyperthyroidism and ophthalmopathy. The TCR beta CDR3 regions underwent amplification using RNA transcripts as the source. HTBI primers were employed in a first-round RT-PCR of the TCR CDR3. TCRdb re-analysed the multiplex PCR reads in MiXCR, keeping a single row per CDR3 protein. Of a few hundred thousand distinct CDR3 sequences listed, approximately 14% are singletons. Sequencing input: blood. These receptors all come from a young woman with Graves' hyperthyroidism that later progressed to Graves' ophthalmopathy.

This clonotype was recorded at least ten times. The chain joins TRBV11-2 to TRBJ2-7; 10 nucleotides line up with TRBD2. Trimming cost V 1 base and J 4 bases; bases outside gene matches: 13. Germline CDR1 reads SGHAT; CDR2 reads FQNNGV. The CDR3 is 18 residues long. The CDR3 loop reads CASSLGQGEREGLYEQYF. The CDR3, as DNA: TGTGCCAGCAGCTTAGGTCAAGGGGAGCGGGAGGGCTTGTACGAGCAGTACTTC.

On this clonotype: With a much larger clone just one base away, this may be a read error. This chain connects TRBV29-1 to TRBJ2-5, with a tentative D call TRBD1 (5 bases). The J call may be wrong; the DNA end is better matched by TRBJ2-1. CDR1 is SQVTM and CDR2 is ANQGSEA in the germline V gene. The CDR3 covers 13 residues. The CDR3 region has the DNA TGCAGCGTTGTCACGGACACCGGCGAGACCCAGTTCTTC. Translated, it gives CSVVTDTGETQFF.

This clonotype was seen a few times. The chain is built from TRBV19 and TRBJ2-3; 13 positions match TRBD2. Germline trimming cut 3 bases from V and 3 bases from J; bases unmatched to any gene: 3. The germline CDR1 and CDR2 sequences are LNHDA and SQIVND (reference sequence). The CDR3 consists of 16 residues. The CDR3 protein is CASSIGTSGMTDTQYF. In DNA, the CDR3 is TGTGCCAGTAGTATCGGGACTAGCGGGATGACAGATACGCAGTATTTT.

This clonotype was detected a few times. The germline gene is not matched at one end of the junction; a read error may be the cause. The chain recombines TRBV29-1 with TRBJ2-1; 8 nucleotides agree with TRBD2. CDR1 and CDR2 (germline): SQVTM, ANQGSEA. The CDR3 covers 15 residues. Here the CDR3 reads CSVGHRVAGYNEQSF. As DNA, the CDR3 is TGCAGCGTCGGGCATAGGGTAGCGGGGTACAATGAGCAGTCCTTC.

This clonotype was recorded a few times. The gene calls are TRBV6-7 and TRBJ2-7, with 11 nucleotides matching TRBD1. TRBV6-7 is known as an ORF, though its function is uncertain. This CDR3 has 14 residues. V shed 11 bases and J 0 bases; nucleotides not matched to a gene: 6. DNA for the CDR3: TGTGCCGGTCGGGACAGGGGGGGCTCCTACGAGCAGTACTTC. Its translation: CAGRDRGGSYEQYF.

This clonotype was seen only a few times. This chain uses TRBV3-1 with TRBJ2-7; TRBD2 aligns across 7 bases. The ends lost 0 bases at V and 4 bases at J; junction bases unmatched: 9. Germline V lookup: CDR1 LGHDT, CDR2 YNNKEL (reference sequence). The CDR3 covers 16 residues. CDR3 in amino acids: CASSQDRPSSGYEQYF. The CDR3 DNA reads TGTGCCAGCAGCCAAGATCGACCCTCTAGCGGATACGAGCAGTACTTC.

This clonotype was observed once. A read error may explain this, as a much larger clone is one base away. J is TRBJ2-1 and V is TRBV14; D might be TRBD1 or TRBD2, each matching 6 bases. The CDR3 is 13 residues long. V gave up 0 bases and J gave up 10 bases, with 10 bases separating them. Per germline, CDR1 SGHDN and CDR2 FVKESK. CDR3 nucleotides: TGTGCCAGCAGCCAAGATCTGGGGGGCGAGCAGTTCTTC. Its protein product is CASSQDLGGEQFF. The complete variable domain, with remaining parts taken from reference TRBV14 and TRBJ2-1, reads EAGVTQFPSHSVIEKGQTVTLRCDPISGHDNLYWYRRVMGKEIKFLLHFVKESKQDESGMPNNRFLAERTGGTYSTLKVQPAELEDSGVYFCASSQDLGGEQFFGPGTRLTVL.

Ten or more counts support this clonotype. This chain connects TRBV9 to TRBJ1-5, with 7 bases identical to TRBD1. Germline CDR1 and CDR2: SGDLS and YYNGEE. The CDR3 spans 15 residues. J gave up 4 bases and V 0 bases, and 4 bases lay outside the gene matches. In DNA, the CDR3 is TGTGCCAGCAGCGTAGAGGGACAGACTAATCAGCCCCAGCATTTT. Amino acids: CASSVEGQTNQPQHF.

The V call is TRBV28, the J call TRBJ2-3; 10 positions agree with TRBD2. The CDR3 extends over 18 amino acids. Unmatched junction bases numbered 16, after V lost 6 bases and J lost 4 bases. CDR1 and CDR2 (germline): MDHEN, SYDVKM. CDR3 DNA: TGTGCCAGCAGACCCGGACTAGCGGAGGGTGGAGGTGCAGATACGCAGTATTTT. Translation: CASRPGLAEGGGADTQYF.

Remarks on this clonotype: Sequence at one end of the junction differs from germline and may be a read error. The rearrangement links TRBV9 to TRBJ2-7; no clear D gene. Germline V lookup: CDR1 SGDLS, CDR2 YYNGEE. This CDR3 region has 15 residues. This chain's CDR3 is CASAWRTDNSHEQYF. The CDR3 nucleotides read TGTGCCAGCGCGTGGCGAACAGACAACTCCCACGAGCAGTACTTC.

On this clonotype itself: At one boundary the junction diverges from the germline segment, which might be a read error. The rearrangement uses TRBV20-1 and TRBJ2-3; 7 nucleotides agree with TRBD2. Germline V gene data show CDR1 as DFQATT and CDR2 as SNEGSKA (reference sequence). CDR3 size: 15 residues. The CDR3 region is CSAPRRGSITDTQYF. In nucleotides, the CDR3 is TGCAGTGCTCCGCGGCGGGGGAGTATCACAGACACGCAGTATTTT.

This clonotype was counted at least ten times. The chain recombines TRBV7-2 with TRBJ1-4; 7 positions match TRBD1. After removal of 6 bases from V and 8 bases from J, the junction contained 6 bases not matched to a gene. Germline values: CDR1 SGHTA, CDR2 FQGNSA. This CDR3 comprises 13 residues. Here the CDR3 DNA reads TGTGCCAGCAGACGGTCGACAGGGGAAAAACTGTTTTTT. It yields the protein CASRRSTGEKLFF. The whole variable domain, remainder taken from reference TRBV7-2 and TRBJ1-4, is GAGVSQSPSNKVTEKGKDVELRCDPISGHTALYWYRQSLGQGLEFLIYFQGNSAPDKSGLPSDRFSAERTGGSVSTLTIQRTQQEDSAVYLCASRRSTGEKLFFGSGTQLSVL.

The chain couples TRBV19 to TRBJ2-3; 10 nucleotides align to TRBD2. The germline V gene has CDR1 LNHDA and CDR2 SQIVND (reference sequence). J was trimmed by 2 bases and V by 3 bases; bases with no gene match: 17. The CDR3 totals 20 residues. CDR3: CASSIRLPRRTSGDTDTQYF. In DNA form, the CDR3 reads TGTGCCAGTAGTATCCGCTTACCCCGGCGGACTAGCGGAGACACAGATACGCAGTATTTT.